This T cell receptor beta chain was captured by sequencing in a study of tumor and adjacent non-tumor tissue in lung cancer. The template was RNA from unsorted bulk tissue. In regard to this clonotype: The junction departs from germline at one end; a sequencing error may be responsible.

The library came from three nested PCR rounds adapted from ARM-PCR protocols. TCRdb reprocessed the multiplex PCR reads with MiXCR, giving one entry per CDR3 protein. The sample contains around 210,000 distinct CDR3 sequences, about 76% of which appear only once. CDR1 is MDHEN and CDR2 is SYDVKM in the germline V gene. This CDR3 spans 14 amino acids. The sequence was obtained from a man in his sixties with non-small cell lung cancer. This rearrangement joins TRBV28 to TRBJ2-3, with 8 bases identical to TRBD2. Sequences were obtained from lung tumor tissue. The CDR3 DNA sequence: TGTGCCAGCAGTTCCGGGGGGGCGGGAGATACGCAGTATTTC. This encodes CASSSGGAGDTQYF.